Below, 30 T cell receptor beta chains from the same sample are listed, as sequenced in a study of cytomegalovirus exposure and HLA in healthy donors. The PCR used 60 Vbeta and 13 Jbeta primers. TCRdb keeps only in-frame clones here, not all; method: immunoSEQ multiplex PCR. The sample's table shows 85,000 or so clones. The sequencing sample was made of PBMCs. The receptors here all came from a woman aged 30 to 39 in good health and CMV-seronegative.

As DNA, the CDR3 is TGTGCCAGTAGTAAAACGGGACAGGGGAACTATGGCTACACCTTC. Translation gives CASSKTGQGNYGYTF. The V and J genes are TRBV19 and TRBJ1-2, with 10 nucleotides matching TRBD1. Unmatched junction bases numbered 4, after V lost 4 bases and J lost 2 bases. Per the germline V gene, CDR1 is LNHDA and CDR2 is SQIVND (reference sequence). The CDR3 is made up of 15 amino acids.

The chain joins TRBV19 to TRBJ2-5, with 7 positions matching TRBD1. The CDR3 has 13 residues. Germline CDR1 LNHDA, CDR2 SQIVND (reference sequence). The V gene end was trimmed by 5 bases and the J gene end by 5 bases; junction bases not matched to a gene: 5. The CDR3 region is CASSVDRAETQYF. DNA for the CDR3: TGTGCCAGTAGTGTCGACAGGGCTGAGACCCAGTACTTC.

The chain links TRBV6-1 to TRBJ1-1; D unclear. In germline, CDR1 is MNHNS, CDR2 SASEGT. The germline V and J ends were trimmed by 4 bases and 8 bases, with 11 bases remaining between them. This CDR3 spans 12 amino acids. CDR3 sequence (DNA): TGTGCCAGCAGTGCAGGATTCGAAGAAGCTTTCTTT. This translates into CASSAGFEEAFF.

CDR3 in amino acids: CASSLQGALETEAFF. Written as DNA, the CDR3 is TGCGCCAGCAGCTTACAGGGGGCTTTGGAAACTGAAGCTTTCTTT. V gene TRBV4-1 combines with J gene TRBJ1-1; the match to TRBD1 covers 9 bases. The germline gives CDR1 MGHRA, CDR2 YSYEKL. CDR3 length equals 15 residues. V trimming: 5 bases; J trimming: 5 bases; junction bases outside the gene matches: 9.

The rearrangement joins TRBV19 to TRBJ1-2, with D tentatively TRBD1 (5 bases). The germline V and J ends were trimmed by 5 bases and 8 bases, with 15 bases remaining between them. The CDR3 is made up of 13 amino acids. Germline CDR1 is LNHDA and CDR2 is SQIVND (reference sequence). The CDR3 loop reads CASSYGREDGYTF. The CDR3 DNA is TGTGCCAGTAGTTACGGCAGGGAGGACGGCTACACCTTC. Full variable domain (missing parts from reference TRBV19 and TRBJ1-2): DGGITQSPKYLFRKEGQNVTLSCEQNLNHDAMYWYRQDPGQGLRLIYYSQIVNDFQKGDIAEGYSVSREKKESFPLTVTSAQKNPTAFYLCASSYGREDGYTFGSGTRLTVV.

Written as DNA, the CDR3 is TGTGCCAGCAGTGCCCCAGGGGAAGGGCAGCCCCAGCATTTT. Translation gives CASSAPGEGQPQHF. V and J are TRBV6-5 and TRBJ1-5; D is possibly TRBD1 (6 bases). The V gene's germline CDR1 is MNHEY and CDR2 SVGAGI. The CDR3 has 14 amino acids. Trimming left V 5 bases short and J 7 bases short, with 15 bases between.

This sequence joins TRBV6-1 and TRBJ1-1; D is perhaps TRBD1 (5 bases). V dropped 2 bases and J dropped 4 bases, with 11 bases sitting between them. The CDR3 extends over 14 amino acids. Per germline, CDR1 MNHNS and CDR2 SASEGT. The CDR3, as DNA: TGTGCCAGCAGTGAACGGGGGGAAAGCACTGAAGCTTTCTTT. It codes for CASSERGESTEAFF.

This sequence joins TRBV27 and TRBJ2-7, with 9 bases identical to TRBD1. The trim removed 5 bases at V and 7 bases at J, leaving 9 bases unmatched. Germline CDR1 reads MNHEY; CDR2 reads SMNVEV (reference sequence). The CDR3 covers 14 residues. In nucleotides, the CDR3 is TGTGCCAGCAGTCTCGACAGGGGGTTAGAAGAGCAGTACTTC. Translating it yields CASSLDRGLEEQYF.

V usage is TRBV29-1 and J usage is TRBJ1-2; the D gene is possibly TRBD1 (5 bases). V lost 5 bases and J lost 5, with 18 bases in between. CDR1 and CDR2 from the germline V gene are SQVTM and ANQGSEA. The CDR3 totals 14 residues. CDR3: CSVRQGLEEYGYTF. CDR3 DNA sequence: TGCAGCGTTCGCCAGGGACTCGAAGAATATGGCTACACCTTC.

The chain uses TRBV6-5 and TRBJ2-2; unclear D gene. The CDR3 is made up of 14 amino acids. Trimming cost V 5 bases and J 0 bases, with 7 bases left between them. CDR1 is MNHEY, CDR2 SVGAGI, per germline. The CDR3 DNA reads as TGTGCCAGCAGTAAAATCGCGAACACCGGGGAGCTGTTTTTT. It translates to CASSKIANTGELFF.

Remarks on this clone: Other DNA sequences of this sample code for an identical CDR3. The chain employs TRBV5-1 and TRBJ2-5, with D hard to call. The CDR3 totals 12 residues. Germline V gene data show CDR1 as SGHRS and CDR2 as YFSETQ. V was shortened by 0 bases and J by 4 bases, with 4 bases between the two germline ends. The CDR3 DNA sequence: TGCGCCAGCAGCTTGGCCGGAGAGACCCAGTACTTC. Translated: CASSLAGETQYF.

This chain joins TRBV27 and TRBJ2-3, with D tentatively TRBD1 (6 bases). V lost 6 bases, J lost 13 bases, and 14 bases lay in between. Germline lookup yields CDR1 MNHEY and CDR2 SMNVEV (reference sequence). The CDR3 spans 11 residues. CDR3 region: CASSSRGMEYF. CDR3 in DNA: TGTGCCAGCAGCAGTAGGGGGATGGAGTATTTT.

The V call is TRBV18, the J call TRBJ1-2; maybe TRBD1 (5 bases). The length of the CDR3 is 14 residues. Trimming took off 4 bases at V and 4 bases at J, with 13 bases between the two ends. Germline assignment: CDR1 KGHSH and CDR2 LQKENI. The CDR3: CASSRAGIAYGYTF. Written as DNA, the CDR3 is TGTGCCAGCTCACGAGCAGGGATTGCCTATGGCTACACCTTC.

Worth noting for this clone: Distinct nucleotide sequences in the sample also encode this CDR3. The V gene is TRBV6-1, the J gene TRBJ2-5; tentatively, D is TRBD2 (5 bases). CDR1 is MNHNS and CDR2 is SASEGT in the germline V gene. The CDR3 loop spans 11 amino acids. V shed 6 bases and J shed 4 bases, with 6 bases lying between them. CDR3 in DNA: TGTGCCAGCAGAGGGAGAGAGACCCAGTACTTC. Translating gives CASRGRETQYF.

Here the CDR3 reads CSVESGRWGGNYGYTF. The CDR3 DNA reads as TGCAGCGTTGAAAGCGGCAGGTGGGGAGGGAACTATGGCTACACCTTC. The chain recombines TRBV29-1 with TRBJ1-2, with D hard to call. This CDR3 has 16 amino acids. Trimming cost V 2 bases and J 2 bases, with 18 bases left between them. Germline V gives CDR1 SQVTM, CDR2 ANQGSEA.

V gene TRBV19 combines with J gene TRBJ2-2; D is uncertain. The CDR3 totals 14 residues. Trimming shortened V by 8 bases and J by 4 bases, and 14 bases separated the two germline ends. Germline CDR1 and CDR2: LNHDA and SQIVND (reference sequence). Written as DNA, the CDR3 is TGTGCCAGTCGTCAGGTCGCGAGCACCGGGGAGCTGTTTTTT. Protein product: CASRQVASTGELFF.

In the case of this clone: A junction end diverges from the germline sequence, so it may reflect a read error. This chain connects TRBV30 to TRBJ2-1; 7 bases line up with TRBD2. Germline CDR1 and CDR2: GTSNPN and SVGIG (reference sequence). This CDR3 is 15 amino acids long. The DNA of the CDR3 is TGTGCCGGGAGTGTAGAGGGAGGGATGTACAATGAGCAGTTCTTC. Encoded protein: CAGSVEGGMYNEQFF.

This sequence joins TRBV11-2 and TRBJ2-7; 14 bases map to TRBD2. This CDR3 is 14 amino acids long. Per germline, CDR1 SGHAT and CDR2 FQNNGV. With 5 bases clipped from V and 6 bases from J, the junction kept 3 bases outside the gene matches. The CDR3 protein is CASSRTSGRFEQYF. The CDR3 nucleotides read TGTGCCAGCAGCCGGACTAGCGGGAGGTTCGAGCAGTACTTC. Combining the CDR3 with reference TRBV11-2 and TRBJ2-7 gives the whole variable domain EAGVAQSPRYKIIEKRQSVAFWCNPISGHATLYWYQQILGQGPKLLIQFQNNGVVDDSQLPKDRFSAERLKGVDSTLKIQPAKLEDSAVYLCASSRTSGRFEQYFGPGTRLTVT.

This chain joins TRBV6-5 and TRBJ1-1; TRBD1 agrees at 9 bases. After removal of 10 bases from V and 1 base from J, the junction contained 7 bases not matched to a gene. Germline CDR1 MNHEY, CDR2 SVGAGI. The CDR3 loop spans 14 amino acids. The CDR3 protein is CATLPGQGNTEAFF. CDR3 sequence (DNA): TGTGCCACGCTTCCGGGACAGGGGAACACTGAAGCTTTCTTT.

The rearrangement uses TRBV9 and TRBJ1-6; TRBD1 matches 12 bases. Trimming cost V 4 bases and J 8 bases; bases outside gene matches: 4. The CDR3 loop spans 15 amino acids. Per the germline V gene, CDR1 is SGDLS and CDR2 is YYNGEE. The CDR3 coding sequence is TGTGCCAGCAGCCCGGGACAGGGGGCCGATTCACCCCTCCACTTT. Protein product: CASSPGQGADSPLHF. The entire variable domain, with the rest obtained from reference TRBV9 and TRBJ1-6, is as follows: DSGVTQTPKHLITATGQRVTLRCSPRSGDLSVYWYQQSLDQGLQFLIQYYNGEERAKGNILERFSAQQFPDLHSELNLSSLELGDSALYFCASSPGQGADSPLHFGNGTRLTVT.

The chain has TRBV6-5 and TRBJ2-1; TRBD2 aligns across 7 bases. This CDR3 is 15 amino acids long. CDR1 MNHEY and CDR2 SVGAGI come from the germline V gene. V was clipped by 5 bases and J by 1 base; unmatched bases: 5. In nucleotides, the CDR3 is TGTGCCAGCAGTCGGAGCGGGACGTCCTACAATGAGCAGTTCTTC. Translation gives CASSRSGTSYNEQFF.

This chain joins TRBV28 and TRBJ2-7, with 7 bases identical to TRBD2. The CDR3 has 11 residues. Germline trimming cut 8 bases from V and 5 bases from J; bases unmatched to any gene: 3. Germline V gene lookup returns CDR1 MDHEN and CDR2 SYDVKM. The CDR3 protein is CASSRGDEQYF. Here the CDR3 DNA reads TGTGCCAGCTCTCGGGGGGACGAGCAGTACTTC.

This rearrangement joins TRBV6-1 to TRBJ1-2; a weak D match, TRBD1 (6 bases). V shed 6 bases and J shed 5 bases, with 10 bases lying between them. The CDR3 contains 12 residues. CDR1 is MNHNS, CDR2 SASEGT, per germline. DNA for the CDR3: TGTGCCAGCAGACAGGGTACTTATGGCTACACCTTC. Protein: CASRQGTYGYTF.

This chain connects TRBV6-5 to TRBJ1-2, with TRBD1 identical over 9 bases. This CDR3 comprises 14 residues. In germline, CDR1 is MNHEY, CDR2 SVGAGI. Trimming took 5 bases from V and 4 from J; bases not matched to a gene: 5. CDR3 coding DNA: TGTGCCAGCAGTACCGGGACAGGGTCCTATGGCTACACCTTC. Translated: CASSTGTGSYGYTF.

The chain is built from TRBV5-1 and TRBJ2-2, with 8 bases fitting TRBD1. The V segment lost 7 bases and the J segment 2 bases; nucleotides outside the gene matches: 7. This CDR3 contains 15 residues. The V gene's germline CDR1 is SGHRS and CDR2 YFSETQ. As DNA, the CDR3 is TGCGCCAGCCGCTACGGACAGGGAAACACCGGGGAGCTGTTTTTT. This encodes CASRYGQGNTGELFF.

The genes are TRBV5-6 and TRBJ2-5; TRBD1 matches 7 bases. Germline CDR1 and CDR2: SGHDT and YYEEEE. The CDR3 covers 12 residues. V shed 4 bases and J 9 bases; nucleotides not matched to a gene: 6. The CDR3 here is CASSAGQEAQYF. The CDR3 nucleotides read TGTGCCAGCAGCGCCGGACAGGAGGCCCAGTACTTC.

To note about this clone: The same CDR3 also results from other DNA sequences found in this sample. The V call is TRBV4-1, the J call TRBJ1-1; D unresolved. CDR3 size: 13 residues. Trimming shortened V by 6 bases and J by 1 base, and 9 bases separated the two germline ends. The germline gives CDR1 MGHRA, CDR2 YSYEKL. This CDR3 reads CASSLTGNTEAFF. In DNA, the CDR3 is TGCGCCAGCAGTCTTACCGGGAACACTGAAGCTTTCTTT.

V and J are TRBV18 and TRBJ1-2; TRBD1 matches 7 bases. With V trimmed by 1 base and J by 4 bases, 6 bases remained unmatched. Germline lookup yields CDR1 KGHSH and CDR2 LQKENI. The CDR3 is 15 residues long. CDR3 sequence (DNA): TGTGCCAGCTCACCACTCCGGGACAGTGCCTATGGCTACACCTTC. Its translation: CASSPLRDSAYGYTF.

This sequence joins TRBV6-1 and TRBJ1-1; 7 bases are a match to TRBD1. The CDR3 extends over 14 amino acids. Unmatched junction bases numbered 10, after V lost 9 bases and J lost 3 bases. Per the germline V gene, CDR1 is MNHNS and CDR2 is SASEGT. The CDR3 DNA sequence: TGTGCCAGTACTAGACAGGGCTCGGACACTGAAGCTTTCTTT. It encodes CASTRQGSDTEAFF.

The gene calls are TRBV30 and TRBJ1-2; 7 nucleotides align to TRBD1. There are 13 residues in the CDR3. The germline gives CDR1 GTSNPN, CDR2 SVGIG (reference sequence). The V segment lost 0 bases and the J segment 4 bases; nucleotides outside the gene matches: 2. The CDR3 DNA follows: TGTGCCTGGAGTGTGGGACAGCCCTATGGCTACACCTTC. It encodes CAWSVGQPYGYTF.